A selection of T cell receptor beta chains follows, all from one sample in a study of T cells in Graves' hyperthyroidism and ophthalmopathy. TCRdb re-called the multiplex PCR reads with MiXCR, one entry per CDR3 protein. The sample has about 460,000 distinct CDR3 sequences, approximately 22% seen once. The sequencing input was blood. The origin of the receptors is a woman aged 65 to 85 with Graves' ophthalmopathy. CDR3s include the opening cysteine and the closing phenylalanine or tryptophan. Each record gives: D gene, V gene, J gene, clone size, CDR3 DNA, CDR3 protein. D genes are given only for firm matches. Size tells how often a clone was seen (once, few, many) or the class of an expanded clone, and some rows leave it out.

D: .
V: TRBV30
J: TRBJ1-1
size: few
DNA: TGTGCCTGGCTAATAAGGGGGAACACTGAAGCTTTCTTT
CDR3: CAWLIRGNTEAFF

D: .
V: TRBV11-2
J: TRBJ2-3
size: few
DNA: TGTGCCAGCAGCTCGATTCAATCGAATACGCAGTATTTT
CDR3: CASSSIQSNTQYF

D: .
V: TRBV20-1
J: TRBJ1-1
size: .
DNA: TGCAGTGCTAGTGGTCGGAAAAGTGGTGGTACTGAAGCTTTCTTT
CDR3: CSASGRKSGGTEAFF

D: .
V: TRBV9
J: TRBJ2-7
size: once
DNA: TGTGCCAGCAGCGCCGTGGGGACTCCGACCTACGAGCAGTACTTC
CDR3: CASSAVGTPTYEQYF

D: .
V: TRBV5-6
J: TRBJ2-5
size: many
DNA: TGTGCCAGCAGCTCACTCGCCGCAGGGGCCGAGACCCAGTACTTC
CDR3: CASSSLAAGAETQYF

D: .
V: TRBV10-3
J: TRBJ2-3
size: .
DNA: TGTGCCATCAGTGACCTAGGGAGGAGTGGTACGCAGTATTTT
CDR3: CAISDLGRSGTQYF

D: TRBD1
V: TRBV15
J: TRBJ1-1
size: .
DNA: TGTGCCACCAGCAGAGCCTTCGGGACAGGGTTGACTGAAGCTTTCTTT
CDR3: CATSRAFGTGLTEAFF

D: .
V: TRBV4-1
J: TRBJ2-3
size: .
DNA: TGCGCCAGCAGCCAACAGGCGGGATTCTCAGATACGCAGTATTTT
CDR3: CASSQQAGFSDTQYF

D: .
V: TRBV5-1
J: TRBJ2-3
size: .
DNA: TGCGCCAGCAGCTTGGTAACGGCCAGCACAGATACGCAGTATTTT
CDR3: CASSLVTASTDTQYF

D: TRBD1
V: TRBV5-1
J: TRBJ1-2
size: .
DNA: TGCGCCAGCTGCCGGGACAGGGCGGACTATGGCTACACCTTC
CDR3: CASCRDRADYGYTF

D: .
V: TRBV15
J: TRBJ2-1
size: few
DNA: TGTGCCACCAGCAGAGGACGGCGGGACGGGGAGCAGTTCTTC
CDR3: CATSRGRRDGEQFF

D: .
V: TRBV5-8
J: TRBJ1-1
size: .
DNA: TGTGCCAGCAGCTTGGGCAGAAGAACCCAAGACACTGAAGCTTTCTTT
CDR3: CASSLGRRTQDTEAFF

D: .
V: TRBV6-1
J: TRBJ2-2
size: .
DNA: TGTGCCAGCAGCTATATTGGACAGACCGGGGAGCTGTTTTTT
CDR3: CASSYIGQTGELFF

D: TRBD1
V: TRBV7-8
J: TRBJ1-2
size: many
DNA: TGTGCCAGCAGGTCGGACAGGGATATTGCGGGCTACACCTTC
CDR3: CASRSDRDIAGYTF

D: .
V: TRBV10-2
J: TRBJ1-2
size: few
DNA: TGCGCCAGCGGGGAGGTAGCTAACTATGGCTACACCTTC
CDR3: CASGEVANYGYTF

D: .
V: TRBV5-1
J: TRBJ2-2
size: .
DNA: TGCGCCAGCAGCTTGGGATTCGGGCGATCGAACACCGGGGAGCTGTTTTTT
CDR3: CASSLGFGRSNTGELFF

D: .
V: TRBV12-5
J: TRBJ2-2
size: .
DNA: TGTGCTAGTGGTCCTGCGGGATTTCACACCGGGGAGCTGTTTTTT
CDR3: CASGPAGFHTGELFF

D: TRBD2
V: TRBV19
J: TRBJ2-3
size: few
DNA: TGTGCCAGTAGAGCGGGAGTTGGGCGAGCAGATACGCAGTATTTT
CDR3: CASRAGVGRADTQYF

D: .
V: TRBV7-2
J: TRBJ2-1
size: .
DNA: TGCGCCAGCAGCCCTGGACGTAACTCCTACAATGAGCAGTTCTTC
CDR3: CASSPGRNSYNEQFF

D: TRBD1
V: TRBV10-3
J: TRBJ1-2
size: .
DNA: TGTGCCATAGGACAGGGAGGTAACTATGGCTACACCTTC
CDR3: CAIGQGGNYGYTF